One sample yielded the 21 T cell receptor beta chains listed below, sequenced in a study of beta chain features in type 1 diabetes. Study-level results: Moderately but significantly shorter TCRB CDR3s were found in Type 1 diabetes patients in all four CD4+ subsets.

Antigens for these TCRs are unknown. The isolated RNA, all of it, was reverse transcribed, so expressed TCRB transcripts were what got sequenced. This table comes from immunoSEQ multiplex PCR, and its TCRdb copy is limited to in-frame clones, with some not included. Of around 310,000 clones detected, 13% appear once; the ten largest clones hold about 0.016%. The sequenced sample was naive CD4+ T cells from blood. These receptors all come from a woman younger than 30 with type 1 diabetes.

The chain combines TRBV30 with TRBJ2-2, with 7 bases lining up with TRBD2. The germline V gene has CDR1 GTSNPN and CDR2 SVGIG (reference sequence). This CDR3 spans 15 amino acids. V shed 3 bases and J 0 bases; nucleotides not matched to a gene: 4. CDR3 DNA: TGTGCCTGGAGACGTGGGAGGGCGAACACCGGGGAGCTGTTTTTT. Its protein product is CAWRRGRANTGELFF.

The chain has TRBV14 and TRBJ2-1; 7 bases agree with TRBD2. The CDR3 runs 13 residues. The V and J ends lost 4 bases and 9 bases, in that order; junction bases with no gene match: 6. Germline-derived CDR1 and CDR2 are SGHDN and FVKESK. The CDR3 reads CASSRPGGSEQFF. Written as DNA, the CDR3 is TGTGCCAGCAGCCGCCCCGGGGGGAGTGAGCAGTTCTTC.

The V call is TRBV28, the J call TRBJ2-3, with 12 bases matching TRBD2. Trimming removed 6 bases from V and 4 bases from J; junction bases left unmatched: 5. From germline, CDR1 is MDHEN and CDR2 SYDVKM. The CDR3 extends over 15 amino acids. The DNA of the CDR3 is TGTGCCAGCAGCCCGGGACTAGCGGGTGCAGATACGCAGTATTTT. This translates into CASSPGLAGADTQYF.

V usage is TRBV30 and J usage is TRBJ2-1; no reliable D call. Per germline, CDR1 GTSNPN and CDR2 SVGIG (reference sequence). V lost 2 bases and J lost 0, with 8 bases in between. The CDR3 covers 14 residues. The DNA for the CDR3 is TGTGCCTGGAGTCTCCGGAGCTCCTACAATGAGCAGTTCTTC. It is translated as CAWSLRSSYNEQFF. Variable domain in full (rest from reference TRBV30 and TRBJ2-1): SQTIHQWPATLVQPVGSPLSLECTVEGTSNPNLYWYRQAAGRGLQLLFYSVGIGQISSEVPQNLSASRPQDRQFILSSKKLLLSDSGFYLCAWSLRSSYNEQFFGPGTRLTVL.

This clone was picked up a small number of times. The genes are TRBV7-9 and TRBJ2-1; TRBD2 matches at 12 bases. Trimming took 4 bases from V and 4 from J; bases not matched to a gene: 5. In germline, CDR1 is SEHNR, CDR2 FQNEAQ (reference sequence). The CDR3 consists of 16 residues. CDR3 bases: TGTGCCAGCAGCTCCCCAGGACTAGCGGGATACAATGAGCAGTTCTTC. This encodes CASSSPGLAGYNEQFF.

V is TRBV19 and J is TRBJ2-7; D is perhaps TRBD2 (5 bases). V lost 6 bases, J lost 3 bases, and 12 bases lay in between. In germline, CDR1 is LNHDA, CDR2 SQIVND (reference sequence). This CDR3 region has 13 residues. The CDR3 sequence: CASRNSGSYEQYF. CDR3 coding DNA: TGTGCCAGTAGGAACAGCGGAAGCTACGAGCAGTACTTC. Looking up the rest from reference TRBV19 and TRBJ2-7 gives the full variable domain: DGGITQSPKYLFRKEGQNVTLSCEQNLNHDAMYWYRQDPGQGLRLIYYSQIVNDFQKGDIAEGYSVSREKKESFPLTVTSAQKNPTAFYLCASRNSGSYEQYFGPGTRLTVT.

This clone was detected only a few times. This sequence joins TRBV5-4 and TRBJ2-1; a possible D gene is TRBD2 (6 bases). Trimming took 4 bases from V and 0 from J, leaving 14 bases between them. CDR1 and CDR2 (germline): SGHNT, YYREEE (reference sequence). CDR3 length: 16 residues. CDR3 sequence reads: CASSPPQRASYNEQFF. CDR3 sequence (DNA): TGTGCCAGCAGCCCGCCGCAGCGGGCCTCCTACAATGAGCAGTTCTTC.

The chain has TRBV5-1 and TRBJ2-1; a possible D gene is TRBD2 (5 bases). The length of the CDR3 is 13 residues. The V end was cut by 2 bases, the J end by 7 bases, with 10 bases between. Per germline, CDR1 SGHRS and CDR2 YFSETQ. In nucleotides, the CDR3 is TGCGCCAGCAGCTTTACTAGAGGGAATGAGCAGTTCTTC. Translated: CASSFTRGNEQFF.

V gene TRBV4-1 combines with J gene TRBJ2-2; possibly TRBD2 for D (5 bases). Germline lookup yields CDR1 MGHRA and CDR2 YSYEKL. V was trimmed by 2 bases and J by 3 bases, leaving 10 bases between them. The CDR3 has 15 residues. The CDR3 coding sequence is TGCGCCAGCAGCCAAAATGAGGGCTACACCGGGGAGCTGTTTTTT. As protein: CASSQNEGYTGELFF.

The chain has TRBV2 and TRBJ2-2; D is undetermined. The ends were cut back, 3 bases at V and 4 bases at J, with 12 bases in the middle. This CDR3 region has 15 residues. The V gene's germline CDR1 is SNHLY and CDR2 FYNNEI. CDR3 bases: TGTGCCAGCAGTGAGAGAGCTAGTGGCACCGGGGAGCTGTTTTTT. Translated, it gives CASSERASGTGELFF.

The sample holds a few counts of this clone. The chain is built from TRBV7-9 and TRBJ2-1, with 8 positions matching TRBD2. The CDR3 is 16 residues long. V trimming: 5 bases; J trimming: 1 base; junction bases outside the gene matches: 7. Looked up from germline, CDR1 is SEHNR and CDR2 is FQNEAQ (reference sequence). As DNA, the CDR3 is TGTGCCAGCAGCAACGGGACTAGGGGTTCCTACAATGAGCAGTTCTTC. It yields the protein CASSNGTRGSYNEQFF.

The rearrangement links TRBV13 to TRBJ1-5; 8 bases align to TRBD1. The CDR3 is 13 amino acids. V gave up 5 bases and J gave up 7 bases; unmatched junction bases: 4. CDR1 is PRHDT, CDR2 FYEKMQ, per germline (reference sequence). As DNA, the CDR3 is TGTGCCAGCAGCACCCGACAGGGGCAGCCCCAGCATTTT. As protein: CASSTRQGQPQHF.

In this sample, this clone turned up a few times. J is TRBJ2-1 and V is TRBV12-5; 9 nucleotides line up with TRBD1. This CDR3 is 14 amino acids long. Germline CDR1 reads LGHNT; CDR2 reads FRNRAP. J was trimmed by 7 bases and V by 4 bases; bases with no gene match: 5. CDR3 in DNA: TGTGCTAGTGGTTGGGGACAGGGTCGAAATGAGCAGTTCTTC. This sequence encodes CASGWGQGRNEQFF.

The sample holds a few counts of this clone. This chain links TRBV7-9 with TRBJ2-6; unclear D gene. CDR3 size: 16 residues. Germline V gene lookup returns CDR1 SEHNR and CDR2 FQNEAQ (reference sequence). V was clipped by 0 bases and J by 0 bases, with 6 bases between them. The DNA of the CDR3 is TGTGCCAGCAGCTTAGCCAGTCACTCTGGGGCCAACGTCCTGACTTTC. Its protein is CASSLASHSGANVLTF.

With regard to this clone: Other nucleotide sequences in the sample specify the same CDR3. The V gene is TRBV11-3, the J gene TRBJ2-1; D gene unclear. V was clipped by 0 bases and J by 8 bases, with 5 bases between them. This CDR3 is built from 12 residues. Germline CDR1 reads SGHNT; CDR2 reads YENEEA. The CDR3 protein is CASSLDSDEQFF. CDR3 bases: TGTGCCAGCAGCTTAGACTCAGATGAGCAGTTCTTC.

This clone was observed once. This chain joins TRBV5-4 and TRBJ2-3, with 12 bases identical to TRBD2. The CDR3 runs 17 residues. Germline V gives CDR1 SGHNT, CDR2 YYREEE (reference sequence). Unmatched junction bases numbered 7, after V lost 1 base and J lost 4 bases. CDR3 loop: CASSLRASGRGADTQYF. For the CDR3, the DNA is TGTGCCAGCAGCTTGAGGGCTAGCGGGAGGGGGGCAGATACGCAGTATTTT.

This clone showed up just a few times. The chain combines TRBV4-3 with TRBJ2-2; perhaps TRBD2 as D (6 bases). CDR3 length: 15 residues. The germline V and J ends were trimmed by 11 bases and 2 bases, with 18 bases remaining between them. Germline V lookup: CDR1 LGHNA, CDR2 YSLEER. The CDR3 DNA reads TGCGCCTCTAGGGCCCGGGGGACCAACACCGGGGAGCTGTTTTTT. Translating gives CASRARGTNTGELFF.

V is TRBV5-1 and J is TRBJ1-4, with 10 bases aligning to TRBD1. The trim removed 7 bases at V and 10 bases at J, leaving 10 bases unmatched. CDR1 is SGHRS and CDR2 is YFSETQ in the germline V gene. There are 14 residues in the CDR3. CDR3 region: CASGQGQGYGKLFF. Written as DNA, the CDR3 is TGCGCCAGCGGTCAGGGACAGGGGTACGGAAAACTGTTTTTT.

This clone was detected only a few times. This chain connects TRBV18 to TRBJ1-5, with 9 bases lining up with TRBD1. With V trimmed by 4 bases and J by 6 bases, 7 bases remained unmatched. Germline V gene sequence: CDR1 KGHSH, CDR2 LQKENI. This CDR3 has 15 amino acids. The CDR3 DNA reads as TGTGCCAGCTCACGGGACAGGGTATGGGGTCAGCCCCAGCATTTT. As protein: CASSRDRVWGQPQHF.

This chain joins TRBV10-3 and TRBJ1-4; D is undetermined. The germline V gene encodes CDR1 ENHRY and CDR2 SYGVKD. The V end lost 7 bases, the J end lost 8 bases, and 14 bases lay between the germline ends. The CDR3 covers 13 residues. The CDR3 sequence: CAIKDSFGEKLFF. CDR3 nucleotide sequence: TGTGCCATCAAGGACTCATTTGGCGAAAAACTGTTTTTT.

The chain has TRBV11-2 and TRBJ2-3; possibly TRBD1 for D (5 bases). The ends were cut back, 2 bases at V and 1 base at J, with 10 bases in the middle. CDR1 is SGHAT and CDR2 is FQNNGV in the germline V gene. The CDR3 extends over 15 amino acids. The CDR3 DNA reads as TGTGCCAGCAGCTTAAGCTTGGGGCGCACAGATACGCAGTATTTT. Translating it yields CASSLSLGRTDTQYF.